Listed here is a single TCR beta chain. What it binds is unknown. The CDR3 totals 15 residues. Germline assignment: CDR1 SGHDN and CDR2 FVKESK. V gave up 2 bases and J gave up 4 bases, with 9 bases separating them. The data are from a study of CD8+ T cells in alopecia areata. Study information: Twice a day, 5 to 10 mg of oral tofacitinib was administered to treated patients. Notes on the study in general: Sequences from scalp samples also cover resident alphabeta T cells of normal skin. Lesional tissue from the scalp (especially in alopecia totalis/universalis) showed higher clonality than normal scalp.

Following RNA extraction, reverse transcription yielded cDNA that acted as the sequencing template. Here immunoSEQ multiplex PCR was the method, and the copy in TCRdb shows in-frame clones only, minus some. The table lists around 250,000 clones, around 67% of them singletons. This chain links TRBV14 with TRBJ1-6; D is possibly TRBD1 (6 bases). The source is a human donor with alopecia areata. The specimen was CD4+ T cells sorted from blood, collected at week 0. In nucleotides, the CDR3 is TGTGCCAGCAGCCAACTGACAGGATATAATTCACCCCTCCACTTT. Translation gives CASSQLTGYNSPLHF.